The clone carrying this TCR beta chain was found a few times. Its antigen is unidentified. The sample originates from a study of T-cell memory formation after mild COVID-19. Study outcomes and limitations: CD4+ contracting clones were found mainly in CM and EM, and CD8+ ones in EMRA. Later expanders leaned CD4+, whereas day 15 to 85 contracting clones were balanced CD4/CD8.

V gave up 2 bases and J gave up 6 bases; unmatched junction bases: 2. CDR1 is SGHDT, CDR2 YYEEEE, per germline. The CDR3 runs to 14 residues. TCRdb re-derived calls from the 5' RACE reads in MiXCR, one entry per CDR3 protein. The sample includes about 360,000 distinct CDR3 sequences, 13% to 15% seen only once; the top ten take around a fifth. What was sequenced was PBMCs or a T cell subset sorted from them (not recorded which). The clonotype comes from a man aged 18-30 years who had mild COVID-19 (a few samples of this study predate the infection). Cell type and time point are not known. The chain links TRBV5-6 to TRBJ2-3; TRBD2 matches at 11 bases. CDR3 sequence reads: CASSFSGRGDTQYF. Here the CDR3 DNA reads TGTGCCAGCAGCTTTAGCGGGAGGGGTGATACGCAGTATTTT.